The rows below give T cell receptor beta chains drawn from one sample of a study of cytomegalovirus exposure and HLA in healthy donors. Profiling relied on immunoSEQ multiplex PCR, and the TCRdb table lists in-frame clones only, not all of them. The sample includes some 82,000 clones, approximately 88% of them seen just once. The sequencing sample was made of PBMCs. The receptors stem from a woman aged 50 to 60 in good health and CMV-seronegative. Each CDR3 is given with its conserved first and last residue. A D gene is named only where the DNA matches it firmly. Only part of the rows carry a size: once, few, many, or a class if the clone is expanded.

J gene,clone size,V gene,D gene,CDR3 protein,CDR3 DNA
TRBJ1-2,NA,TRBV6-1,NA,CASSEGFGDPVYGYTF,TGTGCCAGCAGTGAAGGGTTCGGGGATCCAGTCTATGGCTACACCTTC
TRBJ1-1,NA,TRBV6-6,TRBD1,CASSRTGTEAFF,TGTGCCAGCAGTCGGACAGGCACTGAAGCTTTCTTT
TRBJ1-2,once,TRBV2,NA,CASSEAEGLVYGYTF,TGTGCCAGCAGTGAAGCTGAGGGATTGGTCTATGGCTACACCTTC
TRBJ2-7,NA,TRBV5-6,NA,CASSSSRVPYEQYF,TGTGCCAGCAGCTCTTCCAGGGTCCCCTACGAGCAGTACTTC
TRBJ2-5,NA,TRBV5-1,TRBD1,CASTEGTGGPRDQYF,TGCGCCAGCACCGAGGGGACAGGGGGACCAAGAGATCAGTACTTC
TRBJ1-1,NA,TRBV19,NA,CASSPSSGIMNTEAFF,TGTGCCAGTAGCCCAAGCTCAGGGATTATGAACACTGAAGCTTTCTTT
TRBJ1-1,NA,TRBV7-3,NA,CASSTGNTNTEAFF,TGTGCCAGCAGTACAGGTAACACGAACACTGAAGCTTTCTTT
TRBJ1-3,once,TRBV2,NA,CASSELRGAGNTIYF,TGTGCCAGCAGCGAGCTCCGGGGAGCTGGAAACACCATATATTTT
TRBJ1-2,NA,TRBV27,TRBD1,CASSPAQGAVNGYTF,TGTGCCAGCAGTCCCGCACAGGGGGCGGTTAATGGCTACACCTTC
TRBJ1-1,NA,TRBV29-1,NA,CSVFSGVSDEAFF,TGCAGCGTCTTTTCGGGGGTAAGCGATGAAGCTTTCTTT
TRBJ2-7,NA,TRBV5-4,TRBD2,CASSLGPTSGGSYEQYF,TGTGCCAGCAGCTTGGGTCCGACTAGCGGGGGGTCCTACGAGCAGTACTTC
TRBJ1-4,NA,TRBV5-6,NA,CASSPGGYATNEKLFF,TGTGCCAGCAGCCCCGGGGGTTATGCAACTAATGAAAAACTGTTTTTT
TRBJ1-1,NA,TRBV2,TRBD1,CATPGQGENTEAFF,TGTGCCACCCCGGGACAGGGCGAGAACACTGAAGCTTTCTTT
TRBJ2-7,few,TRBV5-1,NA,CASSRDINEQYF,TGCGCCAGCAGCAGGGACATTAACGAGCAGTACTTC
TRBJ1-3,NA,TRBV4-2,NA,CASSQEIGNTIYF,TGTGCCAGCAGCCAGGAGATAGGAAACACCATATATTTT
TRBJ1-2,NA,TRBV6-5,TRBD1,CASRLQGDGGYTF,TGTGCCAGCAGGCTACAGGGGGACGGTGGCTACACCTTC
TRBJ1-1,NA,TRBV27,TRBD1,CASSFDRVTEAFF,TGTGCCAGCAGTTTCGACAGGGTCACTGAAGCTTTCTTT